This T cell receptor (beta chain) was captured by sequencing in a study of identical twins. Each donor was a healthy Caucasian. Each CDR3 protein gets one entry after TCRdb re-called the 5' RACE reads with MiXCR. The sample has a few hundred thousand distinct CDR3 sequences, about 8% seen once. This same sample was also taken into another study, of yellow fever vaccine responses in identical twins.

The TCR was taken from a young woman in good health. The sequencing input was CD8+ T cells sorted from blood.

CDR3 coding DNA: TGTGCCAGCAGCGCTGAGCAGTTCTTC. Translation gives CASSAEQFF. The rearrangement uses TRBV9 and TRBJ2-1; D not certain. Trimming removed 3 bases from V and 9 bases from J, with 1 base in between. This CDR3 has 9 amino acids. Germline V lookup: CDR1 SGDLS, CDR2 YYNGEE.